The entry that follows covers one T cell receptor (beta chain) sequence. Its antigen target is currently unknown. No base-level quality is on record; no much larger clone is a single base apart. The record originates from a study of T-cell memory formation after mild COVID-19 listed by TCRdb under 2021. In terms of the full investigation: TCR sequence clusters from the two donors were largely donor specific. Two young, previously healthy adult volunteers, one female and one male, were included in the cohort. T-cell clones expanding and contracting after mild COVID-19 in two donors were tracked by longitudinal TCRalpha and TCRbeta repertoire sequencing. On the study overall, not on this receptor specifically: Clones contracting from day 15 to 85 had balanced CD4/CD8 phenotypes, while a second wave expanding from day 15 to 37 was biased towards CD4+. Only a couple of mild cases were covered by the study, and larger cohorts that include severe cases with pre-infection samples were considered necessary. Some responding clones were detected in pre-infection memory, which suggested that pre-existing cross-reactive memory T cells had joined the SARS-CoV-2 response. The second-wave clones that peaked on day 37 were not confirmed to be SARS-CoV-2 specific. Contracting CD4+ clones were located mainly in the CM and EM memory subsets, whereas CD8+ clones were found to be enriched in EMRA.

The sequencer was an Illumina NovaSeq 6000. Using 5'RACE with constant-segment primers, TCRalpha and TCRbeta cDNA libraries were constructed, with sample barcodes and unique molecular identifiers added in the process. RNA was extracted from every sample with Trizol reagent. Library amplification was performed in two PCR steps, and a second sample barcode and Illumina TruSeq adapters were introduced in the second step. The libraries were sequenced on an Illumina NovaSeq using 2 x 150 bp paired-end reads. Per the authors' processing: The reads were demultiplexed and collapsed into UMI-guided consensus sequences using migec v1.2.7. Using mixcr v2.1.11, UMI consensuses were aligned to TRA and TRB V and J templates and then assembled into clonotypes. A clonotype was counted as expanded or contracted only when both edgeR and NoisET called the clonotype significant, with the noise models trained on biological replicates. edgeR calls used a false discovery rate-adjusted p below 0.01 and a log2 fold-change threshold of 1. PCA with hierarchical clustering of max-normalized trajectories of the 1000 most abundant clonotypes was used as exploratory dynamics analysis. The CD4 or CD8 phenotype of responding clones was assigned using the separately sequenced CD4+ and CD8+ repertoires. TCRdb cleaned the public reads at Q25 with fastp, built clones with MiXCR and kept in-frame beta chains. Rows with a matching CDR3 protein are joined into one entry that keeps the most common DNA and genes. TCRdb's processing, not the authors', yielded these V and J calls. For this sample there are approximately 400,000 distinct CDR3 sequences; approximately 25% appear just once. Of the sample, 8.5% to 9% falls within the top ten clones.

PBMCs were isolated by Ficoll-Paque density gradient centrifugation. Material: PBMCs or a T cell subset sorted from them (not recorded which). The clonotype comes from an adult woman who had mild COVID-19 (a few samples of this study predate the infection). The sample titles of this study are shuffled in the database, so cell type and time point are left out; the donor was told from shared clones.

CDR3 region: CSVRQGARVHEQYF. The DNA is TGCAGCGTGCGACAGGGGGCGCGGGTCCACGAGCAGTACTTC. The sequence is built from TRBV29-1 and TRBJ2-7; the junction holds 10 bases that match TRBD1. Reading from cysteine to phenylalanine, the CDR3 counts 14 amino acids. Only CDR3 DNA remains: 42 bases, in frame from the first base. V has 6 bases trimmed and J has 5 bases trimmed; junction bases matching no gene number 10. CDR1 and CDR2 (SQVTM, ANQGSEA) derive from the germline V gene.